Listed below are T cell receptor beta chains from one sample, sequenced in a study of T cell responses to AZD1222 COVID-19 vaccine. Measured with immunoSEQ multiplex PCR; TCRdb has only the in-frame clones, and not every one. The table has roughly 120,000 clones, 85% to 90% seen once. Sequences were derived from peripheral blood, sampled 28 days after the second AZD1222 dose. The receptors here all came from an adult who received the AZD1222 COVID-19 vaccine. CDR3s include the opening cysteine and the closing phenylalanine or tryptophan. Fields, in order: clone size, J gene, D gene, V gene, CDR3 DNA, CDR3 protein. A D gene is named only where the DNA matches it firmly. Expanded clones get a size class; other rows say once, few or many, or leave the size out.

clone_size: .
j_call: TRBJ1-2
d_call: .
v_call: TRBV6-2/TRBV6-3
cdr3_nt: TGTGCCAGCAGTTCTGGTGCAGGGCTCCTCTATGGCTACACCTTC
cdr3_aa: CASSSGAGLLYGYTF

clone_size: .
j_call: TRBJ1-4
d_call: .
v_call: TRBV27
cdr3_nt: TGTGCCAGCAGGAAAGCAACGGCTAATGAAAAACTGTTTTTT
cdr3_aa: CASRKATANEKLFF

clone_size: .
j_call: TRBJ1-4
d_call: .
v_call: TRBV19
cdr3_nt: TGTGCCACGAATCCCGGGTTTGGGAAGGATCCGAATGAAAAACTGTTTTTT
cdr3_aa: CATNPGFGKDPNEKLFF

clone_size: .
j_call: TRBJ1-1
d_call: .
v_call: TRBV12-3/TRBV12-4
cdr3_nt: TGTGCCAGCAGTTTTGGGAGGGCTGCTGAAGCTTTCTTT
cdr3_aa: CASSFGRAAEAFF

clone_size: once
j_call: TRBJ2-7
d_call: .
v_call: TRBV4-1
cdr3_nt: TGCGCCAGCAGCCAAGGAGGTGGCAGGCCAACCTACGAGCAGTACTTC
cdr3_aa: CASSQGGGRPTYEQYF

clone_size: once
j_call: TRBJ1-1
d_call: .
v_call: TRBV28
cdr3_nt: TGTGCCAGCAGGGCACAGGGTCCGTGGAGCACTGAAGCTTTCTTT
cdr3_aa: CASRAQGPWSTEAFF

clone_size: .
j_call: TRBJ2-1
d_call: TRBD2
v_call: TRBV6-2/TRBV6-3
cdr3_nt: TGTGCCAGCAGTTACCCCAGCGGGGGGAATGAGCAGTTCTTC
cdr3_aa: CASSYPSGGNEQFF

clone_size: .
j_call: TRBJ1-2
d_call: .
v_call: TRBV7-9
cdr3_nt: TGTGCCAGCAGCTTAGCGCGATGGGGCTACACCTTC
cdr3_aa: CASSLARWGYTF

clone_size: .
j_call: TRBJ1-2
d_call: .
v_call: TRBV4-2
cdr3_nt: TGTGCCAGCAGCTCACTGGGTGCTGGGGACTCAAATCCTAACTATGGCTACACCTTC
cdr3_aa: CASSSLGAGDSNPNYGYTF

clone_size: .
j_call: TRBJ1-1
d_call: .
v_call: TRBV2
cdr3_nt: TGTGCCAGCAATCTAGGGGGAAACACTGAAGCTTTCTTT
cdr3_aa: CASNLGGNTEAFF

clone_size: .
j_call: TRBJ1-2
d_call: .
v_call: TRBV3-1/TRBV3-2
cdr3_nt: TGTGCCAGCAGCCCCCCGGGAAGAGCAAACTATGGCTACACCTTC
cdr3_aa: CASSPPGRANYGYTF

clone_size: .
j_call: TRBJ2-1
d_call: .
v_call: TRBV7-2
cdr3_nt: TGTGCCAGCAGCTTAGCAGCGGGCCATGAGCAGTTCTTC
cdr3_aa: CASSLAAGHEQFF

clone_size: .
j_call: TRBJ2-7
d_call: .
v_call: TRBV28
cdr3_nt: TGTGCCAGCAGTCCGGCTCCTAGTAGTCTCCAAAGCTCCTACGAGCAGTACTTC
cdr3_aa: CASSPAPSSLQSSYEQYF

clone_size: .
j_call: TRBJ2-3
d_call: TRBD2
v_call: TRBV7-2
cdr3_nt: TGTGCCAGCAGTTCGAGCGGGCGGGGGGGTTTGGTTACGCAGTATTTT
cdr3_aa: CASSSSGRGGLVTQYF

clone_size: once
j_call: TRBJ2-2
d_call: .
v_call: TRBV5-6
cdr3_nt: TGTGCCAGCAGCTTGCAACACTCGGCGAACACCGGGGAGCTGTTTTTT
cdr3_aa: CASSLQHSANTGELFF

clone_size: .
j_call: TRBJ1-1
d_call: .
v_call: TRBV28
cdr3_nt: TGTGCCAGCACCCTAGTTATGAACACTGAAGCTTTCTTT
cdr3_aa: CASTLVMNTEAFF

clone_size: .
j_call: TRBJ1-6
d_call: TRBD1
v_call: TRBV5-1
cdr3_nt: TGCGCCAGCAGCTTGGCCGGTTCGGACAGGGTATTGCTTGGTTCACCCCTCCACTTT
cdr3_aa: CASSLAGSDRVLLGSPLHF

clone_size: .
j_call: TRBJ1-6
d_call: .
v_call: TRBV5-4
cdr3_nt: TGTGCCAGCAGGAAAAAACAGGGAACGAATTCACCCCTCCACTTT
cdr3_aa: CASRKKQGTNSPLHF

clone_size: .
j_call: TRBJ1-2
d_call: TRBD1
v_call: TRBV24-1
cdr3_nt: TGTGCCACCAGTGGGGGACAGGGAGCTAACTATGGCTACACCTTC
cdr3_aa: CATSGGQGANYGYTF

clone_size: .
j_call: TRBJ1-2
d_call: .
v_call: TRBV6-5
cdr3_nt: TGTGCCAGCAGTTACGGTCTCAAAGCACGGGGCTACACCTTC
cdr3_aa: CASSYGLKARGYTF